The entry that follows covers one TCR beta chain sequence. This specimen belongs to a study of blood T cell repertoires in COVID-19. As processed by the authors: Amplification of reference gene primers provided the estimated nucleated cell counts. The repertoire was sequenced with immunoSEQ multiplex PCR; TCRdb's copy has only in-frame clones and lacks some. Clone size and V and J calls were adopted from that table, with D and trimming inferred from the DNA. The sample records around 130,000 clones, around 78% being singletons. Material: peripheral blood. This clonotype was obtained from a human donor in a cohort sampled during active COVID-19.

The CDR3 loop reads CASTRDRAYGYTF. CDR3 sequence (DNA): TGTGCCAGCACCAGGGACAGGGCCTATGGCTACACCTTC. The J gene is TRBJ1-2, the V gene TRBV5-6; 9 positions agree with TRBD1. Germline CDR1 and CDR2: SGHDT and YYEEEE. V lost 6 bases, J lost 4 bases, and 4 bases stayed unmatched. This CDR3 is built from 13 residues.